The entry below gives a single TCR beta chain sequence along with its context. Its antigen is not identified. The CDR3 spans 10 residues. V lost 7 bases, J lost 5 bases, and 7 bases lay in between. Germline lookup yields CDR1 DFQATT and CDR2 SNEGSKA (reference sequence). This sample stems from a study of graft-versus-host responses after intestinal transplantation. As for the study in general: Recipients were given multivisceral, liver-intestinal, or isolated intestinal transplants.

Study-wide points: Maximum circulating GvH clone levels tracked with early post-transplant HvG decreases.

The method was immunoSEQ multiplex PCR; TCRdb's version includes in-frame clones alone and lacks a portion of them. The repertoire holds 90,000 to 150,000 clones, with 85% to 95% as singletons. The TCR sequence derives from a human donor who received an intestinal transplant. The sample consisted of unstimulated CD4+ T cells sorted from spleen or lymph node cells, taken before intestinal transplant. The chain carries TRBV20-1 and TRBJ2-3; D uncertain. The CDR3, as DNA: TGCAGTGTCGGGCGAGATACGCAGTATTTT. As protein: CSVGRDTQYF.